Below, 8 T cell receptor beta chains from the same sample are listed, as sequenced in a study of T cells in pancreatic ductal adenocarcinoma. TCRdb's table, derived via immunoSEQ multiplex PCR, lists solely in-frame clones and lacks some. The sample has about 98,000 clones, more than 90% seen once. Surgery without prior neoadjuvant therapy was the treatment of the selected pancreatic ductal adenocarcinoma patients. The sequenced sample was PBMCs. The receptors derive from a human donor with pancreatic ductal adenocarcinoma.

The CDR3 bases are TGTGCCAGCAGTTACTCAGGGGGCGGTGGATCGCAACTGTTTTTT. Its translation is CASSYSGGGGSQLFF. V is TRBV6-5 and J is TRBJ1-4; the match to TRBD1 covers 7 bases. Germline V gene lookup returns CDR1 MNHEY and CDR2 SVGAGI. J was trimmed by 12 bases and V by 0 bases; bases with no gene match: 10. The CDR3 totals 15 residues.

This chain connects TRBV6-1 to TRBJ2-7, with D perhaps matching TRBD1 (6 bases). Trimming removed 2 bases at V and 5 bases at J, with 16 bases between. Germline CDR1 reads MNHNS; CDR2 reads SASEGT. The CDR3 is 15 residues long. The chain's CDR3 is CASSEPGHPGDEQYF. The DNA for the CDR3 is TGTGCCAGCAGTGAACCGGGACACCCAGGGGACGAGCAGTACTTC.

V is TRBV29-1 and J is TRBJ2-2, with 7 nucleotides matching TRBD2. Germline V gene sequence: CDR1 SQVTM, CDR2 ANQGSEA. This CDR3 is built from 12 residues. V lost 6 bases to trimming and J lost 7 bases; unmatched junction nucleotides: 5. The CDR3 DNA sequence: TGCAGCGTCCCAGGGAGGGGCGGGGAGCTGTTTTTT. This translates into CSVPGRGGELFF.

The chain has TRBV5-1 and TRBJ2-7, with D tentatively TRBD1 (6 bases). Germline V lookup: CDR1 SGHRS, CDR2 YFSETQ. The CDR3 length is 14 residues. Deletions cut 5 bases from V and 0 bases from J, with 12 bases between. The CDR3 DNA follows: TGCGCCAGCAGACGGACAGATAGCTCCTACGAGCAGTACTTC. It codes for CASRRTDSSYEQYF.

This clone was picked up a small number of times. The chain uses TRBV6-6 and TRBJ1-5; D remains unclear. This CDR3 comprises 13 residues. Germline V gene sequence: CDR1 MNHNY, CDR2 SVGAGI (reference sequence). Trimming took off 5 bases at V and 4 bases at J, with 9 bases between the two ends. CDR3 nucleotide sequence: TGTGCCAGCAGTCCTAACAGTAATCAGCCCCAGCATTTT. Its protein product is CASSPNSNQPQHF.

This rearrangement joins TRBV28 to TRBJ2-7; 7 bases map to TRBD2. Germline CDR1 is MDHEN and CDR2 is SYDVKM. The CDR3 contains 17 residues. V lost 2 bases, J lost 0 bases, and 10 bases stayed unmatched. The chain's CDR3 is CASSLRDYYVYSYEQYF. The CDR3 DNA sequence: TGTGCCAGCAGTTTAAGGGACTATTATGTTTACTCCTACGAGCAGTACTTC.

The chain employs TRBV4-2 and TRBJ2-7, with D maybe TRBD1 (6 bases). The CDR3 covers 14 residues. The germline V and J ends were trimmed by 1 base and 3 bases, with 10 bases remaining between them. Germline V gives CDR1 LGHNA, CDR2 YNFKEQ. DNA of the CDR3: TGTGCCAGCAGCCAAGCCGGACAGTTCTACGAGCAGTACTTC. It specifies CASSQAGQFYEQYF.

This clone showed up just once. The J gene is TRBJ1-1, the V gene TRBV7-8, with a weak D call TRBD1 (5 bases). V was shortened by 1 base and J by 3 bases, with 12 bases between the two germline ends. CDR1 SGHVS and CDR2 FQNEAQ come from the germline V gene. This CDR3 contains 15 residues. This CDR3 reads CASSLVGGLDTEAFF. The CDR3, as DNA: TGTGCCAGCAGCTTAGTGGGGGGGTTGGACACTGAAGCTTTCTTT. Using reference TRBV7-8 and TRBJ1-1 for the parts outside the CDR3, the full variable domain is GAGVSQSPRYKVAKRGQDVALRCDPISGHVSLFWYQQALGQGPEFLTYFQNEAQLDKSGLPSDRFFAERPEGSVSTLKIQRTQQEDSAVYLCASSLVGGLDTEAFFGQGTRLTVV.